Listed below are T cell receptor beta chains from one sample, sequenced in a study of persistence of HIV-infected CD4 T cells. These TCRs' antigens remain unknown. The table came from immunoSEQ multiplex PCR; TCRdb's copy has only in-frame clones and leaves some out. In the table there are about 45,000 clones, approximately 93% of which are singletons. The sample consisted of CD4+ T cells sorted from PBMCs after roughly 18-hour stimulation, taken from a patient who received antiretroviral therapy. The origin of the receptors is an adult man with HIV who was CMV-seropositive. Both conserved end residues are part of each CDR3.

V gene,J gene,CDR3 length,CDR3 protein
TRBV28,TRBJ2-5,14,CASSSLAGSETQYF
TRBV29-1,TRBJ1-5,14,CSVGLGQRDQPQHF
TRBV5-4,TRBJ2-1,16,CASSSWRGGDDNEQFF
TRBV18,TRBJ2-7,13,CASSPPEAYEQYF
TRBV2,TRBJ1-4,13,CASRVGGLEKLFF
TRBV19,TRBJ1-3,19,CASSDRGQGAPPPGNTIYF
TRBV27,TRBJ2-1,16,CASSLSLGNPRGEQFF
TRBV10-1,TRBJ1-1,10,CAREQMGAFF
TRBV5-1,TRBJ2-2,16,CASSYLAGENTGELFF
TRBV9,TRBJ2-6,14,CASSVALKANVLTF
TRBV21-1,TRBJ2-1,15,CASSKRVSSYNEQFF
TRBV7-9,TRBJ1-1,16,CASSLKSSGRYSEAFF
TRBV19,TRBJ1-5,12,CASRNSNQPQHF
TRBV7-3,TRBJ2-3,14,CASSSRAAGDTQYF
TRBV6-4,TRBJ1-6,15,CASSSRTGGGSPLHF
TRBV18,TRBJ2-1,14,CASSRRTDNNEQFF
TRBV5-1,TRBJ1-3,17,CASSSEGRNNWGNTIYF
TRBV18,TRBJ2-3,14,CASSPRTAGDTQYF
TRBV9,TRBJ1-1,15,CASSVGLTVNTEAFF
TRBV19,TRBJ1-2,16,CASRDAGQGANYGYTF
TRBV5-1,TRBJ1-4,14,CASSRGDTREKLFF
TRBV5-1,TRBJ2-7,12,CASSQDTYEQYF
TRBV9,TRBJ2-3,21,CASSPFFSALAGGRLTDTQYF
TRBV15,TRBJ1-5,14,CATSRDTVDQPQHF
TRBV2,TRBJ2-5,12,CAGQGGGKTQYF
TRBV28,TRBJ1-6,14,CASSQQGEVSPLHF
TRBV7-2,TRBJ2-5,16,CASGVGGGGLRETQYF
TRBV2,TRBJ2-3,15,CASSPVGGSTDTQYF
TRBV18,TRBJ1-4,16,CASSLVRGRTNEKLFF
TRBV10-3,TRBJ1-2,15,CATVRVGGSLYGYTF
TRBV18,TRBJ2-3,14,CASARGGSTDTQYF
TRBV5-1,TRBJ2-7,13,CASSVGQAYEQYF
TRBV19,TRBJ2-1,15,CASSIARGSYNEQFF
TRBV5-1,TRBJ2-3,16,CASSLAAAPSTDTQYF
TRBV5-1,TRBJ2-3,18,CASDPPPAQGASTDTQYF
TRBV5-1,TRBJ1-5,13,CASSLGGMEPQHF
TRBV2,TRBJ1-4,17,CASGARVSRDANEKLFF
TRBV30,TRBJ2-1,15,CAWTRGTSSYNEQFF
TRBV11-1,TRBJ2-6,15,CASSQDRAGANVLTF
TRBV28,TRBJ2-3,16,CASSSPDSLNTDTQYF
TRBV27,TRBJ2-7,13,CASSSRQNYEQYF
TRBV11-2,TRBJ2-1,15,CASSSMYGTGDEQFF
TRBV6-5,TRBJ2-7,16,CASSYSSSWLEYEQYF
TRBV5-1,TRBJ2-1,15,CASSQTGVTGNEQFF
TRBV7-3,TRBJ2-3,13,CASRPPSTDTQYF
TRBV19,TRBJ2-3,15,CASSIASLNADTQYF
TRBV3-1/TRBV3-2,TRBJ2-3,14,CASSLAGGGDTQYF
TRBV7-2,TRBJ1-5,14,CASSLKRGDQPQHF
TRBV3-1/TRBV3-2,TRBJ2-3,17,CASRPGLAGGATDTQYF
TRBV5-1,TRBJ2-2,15,CASSLTGGGTGELFF
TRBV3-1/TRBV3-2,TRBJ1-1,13,CASSQVSGPEAFF
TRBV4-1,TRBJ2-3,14,CASQRGGQGDTQYF
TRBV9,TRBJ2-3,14,CASKGDRVTDTQYF
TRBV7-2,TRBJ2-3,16,CASSLYRGTSTDTQYF
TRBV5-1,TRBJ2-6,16,CASTVQGLAGANVLTF
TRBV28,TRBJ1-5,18,CASSLYRGGISVGQPQHF